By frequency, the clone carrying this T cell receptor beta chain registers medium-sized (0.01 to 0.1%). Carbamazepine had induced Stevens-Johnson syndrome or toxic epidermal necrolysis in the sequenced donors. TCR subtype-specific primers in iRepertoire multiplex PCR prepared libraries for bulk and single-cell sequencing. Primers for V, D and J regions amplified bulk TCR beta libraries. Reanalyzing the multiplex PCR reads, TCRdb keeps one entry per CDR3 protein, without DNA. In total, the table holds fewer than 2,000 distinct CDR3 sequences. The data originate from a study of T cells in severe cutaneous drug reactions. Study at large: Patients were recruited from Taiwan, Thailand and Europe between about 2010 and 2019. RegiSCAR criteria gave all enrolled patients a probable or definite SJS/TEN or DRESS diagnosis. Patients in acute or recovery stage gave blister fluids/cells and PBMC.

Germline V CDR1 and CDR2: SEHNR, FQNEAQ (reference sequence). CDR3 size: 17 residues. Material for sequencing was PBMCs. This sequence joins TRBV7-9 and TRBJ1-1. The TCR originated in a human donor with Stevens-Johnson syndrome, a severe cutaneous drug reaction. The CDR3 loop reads CASSLVTDHMRNTEAFF.